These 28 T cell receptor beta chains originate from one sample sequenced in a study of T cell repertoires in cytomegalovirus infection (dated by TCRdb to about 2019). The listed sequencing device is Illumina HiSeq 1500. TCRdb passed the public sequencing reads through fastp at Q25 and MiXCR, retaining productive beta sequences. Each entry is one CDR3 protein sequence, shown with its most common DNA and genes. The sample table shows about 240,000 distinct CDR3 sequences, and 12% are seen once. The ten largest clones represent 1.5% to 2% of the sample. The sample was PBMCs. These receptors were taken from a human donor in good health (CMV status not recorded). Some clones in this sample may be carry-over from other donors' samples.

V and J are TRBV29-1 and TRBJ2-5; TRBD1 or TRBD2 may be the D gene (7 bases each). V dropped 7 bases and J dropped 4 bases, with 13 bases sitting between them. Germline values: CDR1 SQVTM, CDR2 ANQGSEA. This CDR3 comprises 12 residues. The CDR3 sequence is CSATGEGETQYF. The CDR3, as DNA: TGCAGCGCCACAGGGGAGGGAGAGACCCAGTACTTC. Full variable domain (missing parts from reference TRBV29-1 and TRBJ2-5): SAVISQKPSRDICQRGTSLTIQCQVDSQVTMMFWYRQQPGQSLTLIATANQGSEATYESGFVIDKFPISRPNLTFSTLTVSNMSPEDSSIYLCSATGEGETQYFGPGTRLLVL.

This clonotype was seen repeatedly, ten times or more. CDR3 amino acids: CASSFRQGTEAFF. In DNA form, the CDR3 reads TGTGCCAGCAGCTTTAGACAGGGCACTGAAGCTTTCTTT. This sequence joins TRBV7-9 and TRBJ1-1; the match to TRBD1 covers 7 bases. The ends lost 3 bases at V and 4 bases at J; junction bases unmatched: 2. Germline lookup yields CDR1 SEHNR and CDR2 FQNEAQ (reference sequence). There are 13 residues in the CDR3.

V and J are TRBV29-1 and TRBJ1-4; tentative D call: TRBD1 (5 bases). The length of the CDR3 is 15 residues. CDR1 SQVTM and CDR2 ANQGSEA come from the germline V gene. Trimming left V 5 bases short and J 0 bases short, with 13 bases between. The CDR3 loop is CSVKGDPATNEKLFF. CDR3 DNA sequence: TGCAGCGTTAAAGGGGACCCTGCAACTAATGAAAAACTGTTTTTT.

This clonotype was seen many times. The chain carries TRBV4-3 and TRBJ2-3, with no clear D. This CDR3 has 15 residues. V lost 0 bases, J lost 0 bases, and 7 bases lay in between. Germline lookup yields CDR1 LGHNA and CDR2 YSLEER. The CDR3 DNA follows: TGCGCCAGCAGCCAAGATTTCCCGAGCACAGATACGCAGTATTTT. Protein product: CASSQDFPSTDTQYF.

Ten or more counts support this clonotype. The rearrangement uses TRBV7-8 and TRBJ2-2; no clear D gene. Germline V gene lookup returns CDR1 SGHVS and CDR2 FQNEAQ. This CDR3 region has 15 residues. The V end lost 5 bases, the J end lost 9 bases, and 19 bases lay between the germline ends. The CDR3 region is CASSPRIGRGRELFF. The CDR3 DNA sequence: TGTGCCAGCAGCCCTAGAATCGGCCGTGGAAGGGAGCTGTTTTTT.

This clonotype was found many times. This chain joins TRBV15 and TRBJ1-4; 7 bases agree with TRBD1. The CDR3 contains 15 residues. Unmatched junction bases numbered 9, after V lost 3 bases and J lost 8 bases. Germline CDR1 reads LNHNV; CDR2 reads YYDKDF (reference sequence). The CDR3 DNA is TGTGCCACCAGCAGTAACAGGGGAGGAGGAGAAAAACTGTTTTTT. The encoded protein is CATSSNRGGGEKLFF.

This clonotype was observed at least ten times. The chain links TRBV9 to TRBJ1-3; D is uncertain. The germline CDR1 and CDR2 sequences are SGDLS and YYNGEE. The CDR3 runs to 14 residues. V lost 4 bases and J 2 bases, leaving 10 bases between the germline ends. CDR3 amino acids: CASSLGQAGNTIYF. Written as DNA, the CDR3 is TGTGCCAGCAGCCTTGGGCAGGCTGGAAACACCATATATTTT.

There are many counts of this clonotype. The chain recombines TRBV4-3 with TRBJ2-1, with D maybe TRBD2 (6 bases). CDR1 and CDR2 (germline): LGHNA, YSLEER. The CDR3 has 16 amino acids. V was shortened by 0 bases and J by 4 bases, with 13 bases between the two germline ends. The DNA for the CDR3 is TGCGCCAGCAGCCAAGATACCCTAGCGACGTACAATGAGCAGTTCTTC. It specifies CASSQDTLATYNEQFF.

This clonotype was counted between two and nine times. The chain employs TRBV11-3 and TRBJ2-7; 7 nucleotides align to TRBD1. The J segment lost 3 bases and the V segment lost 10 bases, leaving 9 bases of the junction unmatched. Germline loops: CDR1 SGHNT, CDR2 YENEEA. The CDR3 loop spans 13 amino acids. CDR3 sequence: CATRQGEGYEQYF. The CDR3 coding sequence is TGTGCCACCCGACAGGGAGAAGGCTACGAGCAGTACTTC.

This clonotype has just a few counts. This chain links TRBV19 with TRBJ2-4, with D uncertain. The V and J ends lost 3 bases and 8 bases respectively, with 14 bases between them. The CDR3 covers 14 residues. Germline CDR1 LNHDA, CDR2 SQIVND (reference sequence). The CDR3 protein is CASSIQPSDDIQYF. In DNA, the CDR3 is TGTGCCAGTAGTATCCAACCGTCGGATGACATTCAGTACTTC. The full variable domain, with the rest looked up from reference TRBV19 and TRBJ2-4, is DGGITQSPKYLFRKEGQNVTLSCEQNLNHDAMYWYRQDPGQGLRLIYYSQIVNDFQKGDIAEGYSVSREKKESFPLTVTSAQKNPTAFYLCASSIQPSDDIQYFGAGTRLSVL.

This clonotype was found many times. Here the CDR3 reads CASSPFETSSSSTEAFF. CDR3 in DNA: TGTGCCAGCAGCCCATTTGAGACTTCTTCGTCAAGCACTGAAGCTTTCTTT. The genes are TRBV7-6 and TRBJ1-1; D is unresolved. CDR3 length equals 17 residues. Trimming cost V 5 bases and J 4 bases, with 23 bases left between them. The germline gives CDR1 SGHVS, CDR2 FNYEAQ.

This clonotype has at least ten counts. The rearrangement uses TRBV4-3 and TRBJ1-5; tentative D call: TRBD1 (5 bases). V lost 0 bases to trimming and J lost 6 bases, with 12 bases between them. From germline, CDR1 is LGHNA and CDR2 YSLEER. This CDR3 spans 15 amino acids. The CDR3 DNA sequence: TGCGCCAGCAGCCAAGATGGGGGGTACCCTCAGCCCCAGCATTTT. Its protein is CASSQDGGYPQPQHF.

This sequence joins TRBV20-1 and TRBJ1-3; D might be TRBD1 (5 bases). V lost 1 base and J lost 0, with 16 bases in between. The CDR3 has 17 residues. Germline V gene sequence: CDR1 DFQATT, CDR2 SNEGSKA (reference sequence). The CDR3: CSARGVGQSISGNTIYF. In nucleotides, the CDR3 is TGCAGTGCTAGAGGGGTCGGACAATCCATCTCTGGAAACACCATATATTTT.

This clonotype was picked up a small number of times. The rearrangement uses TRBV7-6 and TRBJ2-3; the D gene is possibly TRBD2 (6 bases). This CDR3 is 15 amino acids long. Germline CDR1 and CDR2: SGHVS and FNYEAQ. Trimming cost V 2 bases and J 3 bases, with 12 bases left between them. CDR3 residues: CASSLLASETDTQYF. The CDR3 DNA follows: TGTGCCAGCAGCTTACTGGCTAGCGAGACAGATACGCAGTATTTT.

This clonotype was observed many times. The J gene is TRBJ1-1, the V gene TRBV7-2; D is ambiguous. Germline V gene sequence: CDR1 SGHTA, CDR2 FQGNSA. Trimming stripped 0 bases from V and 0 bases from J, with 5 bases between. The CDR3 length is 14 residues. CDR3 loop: CASSLARMNTEAFF. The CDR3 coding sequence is TGTGCCAGCAGCTTAGCTAGGATGAACACTGAAGCTTTCTTT.

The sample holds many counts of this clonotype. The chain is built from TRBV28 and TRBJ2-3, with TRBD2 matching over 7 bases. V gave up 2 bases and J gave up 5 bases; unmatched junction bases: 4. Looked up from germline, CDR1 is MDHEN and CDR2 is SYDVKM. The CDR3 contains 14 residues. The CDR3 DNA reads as TGTGCCAGCAGTTTAGCGGGAGAAGTAGATACGCAGTATTTT. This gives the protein CASSLAGEVDTQYF.

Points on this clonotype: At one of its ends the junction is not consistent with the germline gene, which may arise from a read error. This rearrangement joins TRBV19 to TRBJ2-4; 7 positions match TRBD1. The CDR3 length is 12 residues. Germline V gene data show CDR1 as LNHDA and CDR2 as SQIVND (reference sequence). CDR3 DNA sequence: TGTGCCAGTAGTCCCAGGACAGGTCTTCTGGTCTTC. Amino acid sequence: CASSPRTGLLVF.

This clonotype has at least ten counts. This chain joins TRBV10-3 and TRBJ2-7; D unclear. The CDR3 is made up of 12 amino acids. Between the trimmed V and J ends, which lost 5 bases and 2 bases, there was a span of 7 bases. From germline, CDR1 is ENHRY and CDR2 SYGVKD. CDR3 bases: TGTGCCATCAGTATCTCCACCTACGAGCAGTACTTC. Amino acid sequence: CAISISTYEQYF.

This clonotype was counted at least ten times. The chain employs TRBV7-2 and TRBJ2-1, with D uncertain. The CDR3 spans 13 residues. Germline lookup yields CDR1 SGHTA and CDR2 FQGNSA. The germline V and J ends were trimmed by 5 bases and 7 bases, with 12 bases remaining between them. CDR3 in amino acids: CASSQFSENEQFF. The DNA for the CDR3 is TGTGCCAGCAGCCAATTCTCAGAAAATGAGCAGTTCTTC.

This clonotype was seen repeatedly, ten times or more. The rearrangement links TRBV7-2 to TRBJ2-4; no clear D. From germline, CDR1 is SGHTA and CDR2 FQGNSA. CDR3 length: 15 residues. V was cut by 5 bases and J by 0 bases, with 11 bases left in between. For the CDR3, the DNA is TGTGCCAGCAGCCACCGAATGGGAGCCAAAAACATTCAGTACTTC. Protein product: CASSHRMGAKNIQYF.

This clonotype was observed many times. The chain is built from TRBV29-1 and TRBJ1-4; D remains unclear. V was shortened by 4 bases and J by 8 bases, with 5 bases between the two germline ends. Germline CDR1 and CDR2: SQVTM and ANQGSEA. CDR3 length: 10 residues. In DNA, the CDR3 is TGCAGCGTTGGCGGAGAAAAACTGTTTTTT. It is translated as CSVGGEKLFF.

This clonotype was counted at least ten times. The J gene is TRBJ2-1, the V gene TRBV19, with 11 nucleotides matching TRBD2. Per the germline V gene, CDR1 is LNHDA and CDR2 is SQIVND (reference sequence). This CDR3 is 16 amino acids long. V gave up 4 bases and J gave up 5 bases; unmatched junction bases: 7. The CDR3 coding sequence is TGTGCCAGTAGTAGATTACTAGCGGGAGAACACAATGAGCAGTTCTTC. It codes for CASSRLLAGEHNEQFF.

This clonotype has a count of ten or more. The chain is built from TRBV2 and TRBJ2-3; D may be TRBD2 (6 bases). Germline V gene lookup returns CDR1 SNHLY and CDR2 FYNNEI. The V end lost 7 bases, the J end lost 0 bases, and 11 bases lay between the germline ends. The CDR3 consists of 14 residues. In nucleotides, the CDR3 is TGTGCCAGCAAAGGCGGGGTGAGCACAGATACGCAGTATTTT. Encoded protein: CASKGGVSTDTQYF.

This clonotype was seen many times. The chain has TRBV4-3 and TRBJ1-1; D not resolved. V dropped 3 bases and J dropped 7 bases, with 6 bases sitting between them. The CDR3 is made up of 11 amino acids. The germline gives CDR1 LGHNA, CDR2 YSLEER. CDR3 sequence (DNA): TGCGCCAGCAGCCACTACGGTGAAGCTTTCTTT. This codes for CASSHYGEAFF.

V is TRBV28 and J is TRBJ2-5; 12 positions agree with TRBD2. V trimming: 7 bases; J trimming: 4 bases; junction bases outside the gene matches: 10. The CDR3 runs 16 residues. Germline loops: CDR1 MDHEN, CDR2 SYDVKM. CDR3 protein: CASIPLAGGPGETQYF. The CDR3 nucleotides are TGTGCCAGCATACCGCTAGCGGGGGGGCCTGGAGAGACCCAGTACTTC.

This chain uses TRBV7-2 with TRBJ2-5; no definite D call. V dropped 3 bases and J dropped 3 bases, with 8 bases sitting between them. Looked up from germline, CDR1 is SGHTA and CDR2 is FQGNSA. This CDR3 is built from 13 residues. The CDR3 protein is CASSFTREETQYF. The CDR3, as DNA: TGTGCCAGCAGCTTCACGAGAGAAGAGACCCAGTACTTC.

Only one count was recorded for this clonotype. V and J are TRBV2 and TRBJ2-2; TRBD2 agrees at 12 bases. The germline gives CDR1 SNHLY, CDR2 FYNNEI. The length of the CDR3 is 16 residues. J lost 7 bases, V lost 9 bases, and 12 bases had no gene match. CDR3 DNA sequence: TGTGCCAGGGGGGAAACTAGCGGGAGGATTAGCGGGGAGCTGTTTTTT. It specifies CARGETSGRISGELFF.

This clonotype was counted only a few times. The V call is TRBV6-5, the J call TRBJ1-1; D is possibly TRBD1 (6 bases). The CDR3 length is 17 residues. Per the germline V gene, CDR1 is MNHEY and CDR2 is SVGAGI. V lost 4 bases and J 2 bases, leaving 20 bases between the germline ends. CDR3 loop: CASSSSVRGATNTEAFF. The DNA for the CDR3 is TGTGCCAGCAGTTCTTCCGTCCGGGGGGCCACAAACACTGAAGCTTTCTTT.